The clone carrying this T cell receptor (beta chain) turned up a few times. Its antigen is not known. This entry is derived from a study of cytomegalovirus exposure and HLA in healthy donors. Findings and limits, study-wide: Researchers reported in a later analysis that a missense DCLRE1C variant was tied to TCR beta V- and J-gene trimming. Most of the TCR beta V segments (in an earlier analysis) were productive either about 87% or about 30% of the time. A later analysis, which compared TCR beta chains of equal frequency, found the HLA-associated ones more clonally expanded.

Although they were nominally healthy when sampled, donors likely had unrecorded immune exposures. PCR employed 60 Vbeta and 13 Jbeta primers. Profiled with immunoSEQ multiplex PCR; TCRdb holds only in-frame clones, not every one. Here the sample spans 100,000 or so clones, 70% to 90% being singletons. V lost 6 bases to trimming and J lost 0 bases; unmatched junction nucleotides: 6. CDR1 is LNHNV and CDR2 is YYDKDF in the germline V gene (reference sequence). The CDR3 totals 15 residues. The sequencing input was PBMCs. The V call is TRBV15, the J call TRBJ2-5, with 8 nucleotides matching TRBD1. The sequence derives from a man aged 35 to 55 in good health and CMV-seronegative. CDR3 region: CATRRQGQDQETQYF. Written as DNA, the CDR3 is TGTGCCACCAGGAGACAGGGACAGGACCAAGAGACCCAGTACTTC.